This record covers a single T cell receptor (beta chain). Its antigen is not identified. Among the unsorted PBMC samples, replicate PCRs used roughly 0.3 ug DNA, 30,000 to 35,000 T cell genomes. Original handling: From ImmunoSEQ came sequences covering only the junction and carrying no quality scores, so filtering differed. Measured with immunoSEQ multiplex PCR; TCRdb has only the in-frame clones, and not every one. V, J and clone size were drawn from that table, and D and trimming were deduced from the DNA. The sample consists of a few hundred thousand clones, around 78% of them appearing once. Germline V CDR1 and CDR2: GTSNPN, SVGIG (reference sequence). The germline V and J ends were trimmed by 4 bases and 10 bases, with 22 bases remaining between them. The CDR3 sequence is 14 residues long. This specimen comes from a study of shared clonotypes between healthy human individuals. Study-level results: Represented genetic and exposure-history diversity was restricted by having few donors. Exclusively blood specimens were collected; tissue repertoires likely differ.

The source of this sequence is a woman between 40 and 55 years old in good health. Some clones in this sample may be carry-over from other donors' samples. V usage is TRBV30 and J usage is TRBJ1-1, with a tentative D call TRBD1 (5 bases). Material for sequencing was PBMCs. As DNA, the CDR3 is TGTGCCTGGACCACAAGGCGGAGGGGTGTTCGAGCTTTCTTT. It codes for CAWTTRRRGVRAFF.